These T cell receptor beta chains were read from a single sample in a study of T cell changes during pregnancy in multiple sclerosis. Data came from immunoSEQ multiplex PCR; TCRdb stores just in-frame clones and leaves some out. The table has approximately 70,000 clones, 89% seen once. This specimen was peripheral blood, taken in the first trimester of pregnancy. These receptors all stem from a female donor in good health, enrolled as a control in a pregnancy study. Each CDR3 is given with its conserved first and last residue. The D gene is left open where the match is weak. Some rows have no size entry. The others give once, few or many, or a class for an expanded clone.

v_call: TRBV5-1; j_call: TRBJ2-6; d_call: -; clone_size: once; cdr3_aa: CASSPAINSGANVLTF; cdr3_nt: TGCGCCAGCAGCCCCGCTATAAACTCTGGGGCCAACGTCCTGACTTTC
v_call: TRBV5-6; j_call: TRBJ2-1; d_call: TRBD1; clone_size: -; cdr3_aa: CASSPLADRGNEQFF; cdr3_nt: TGTGCCAGCAGCCCCCTCGCGGACAGGGGCAATGAGCAGTTCTTC
v_call: TRBV6-1; j_call: TRBJ2-3; d_call: TRBD2; clone_size: few; cdr3_aa: CASSEGIGGGPDTQYF; cdr3_nt: TGTGCCAGCAGTGAAGGGATCGGGGGGGGCCCAGATACGCAGTATTTT
v_call: TRBV7-2; j_call: TRBJ1-5; d_call: -; clone_size: once; cdr3_aa: CASSSRRARQPQHF; cdr3_nt: TGTGCCAGCAGCTCGAGGAGGGCGCGCCAGCCCCAGCATTTT
v_call: TRBV5-6; j_call: TRBJ2-5; d_call: TRBD1; clone_size: -; cdr3_aa: CASSPGTGTSLQETQYF; cdr3_nt: TGTGCCAGCAGCCCCGGGACAGGGACGTCCTTGCAAGAGACCCAGTACTTC
v_call: TRBV2; j_call: TRBJ1-2; d_call: -; clone_size: -; cdr3_aa: CASMNRGNYGYTF; cdr3_nt: TGTGCCAGCATGAACCGGGGGAACTATGGCTACACCTTC
v_call: TRBV4-1; j_call: TRBJ1-1; d_call: -; clone_size: few; cdr3_aa: CASSRFIVQGLSDTEAFF; cdr3_nt: TGCGCCAGCAGCCGATTTATTGTACAGGGTTTATCGGACACTGAAGCTTTCTTT
v_call: TRBV19; j_call: TRBJ1-5; d_call: TRBD1; clone_size: -; cdr3_aa: CASSRTGGYSNQPQHF; cdr3_nt: TGTGCCAGTAGTCGGACAGGAGGATATAGCAATCAGCCCCAGCATTTT
v_call: TRBV30; j_call: TRBJ2-5; d_call: -; clone_size: once; cdr3_aa: CAWSLPQTQYF; cdr3_nt: TGTGCCTGGAGCCTACCCCAGACCCAGTACTTC
v_call: TRBV19; j_call: TRBJ1-5; d_call: -; clone_size: -; cdr3_aa: CASSIRAPGAGNQPQHF; cdr3_nt: TGTGCCAGTAGTATACGGGCTCCTGGGGCCGGCAATCAGCCCCAGCATTTT
v_call: TRBV18; j_call: TRBJ1-1; d_call: -; clone_size: -; cdr3_aa: CASSPRTLNTEAFF; cdr3_nt: TGTGCCAGCTCACCTAGGACACTAAACACTGAAGCTTTCTTT
v_call: TRBV9; j_call: TRBJ1-3; d_call: TRBD1; clone_size: -; cdr3_aa: CASSYGQERNTIYF; cdr3_nt: TGTGCCAGCAGCTATGGACAGGAGCGAAACACCATATATTTT
v_call: TRBV6-5; j_call: TRBJ2-1; d_call: TRBD2; clone_size: -; cdr3_aa: CASSYPAGVGEQFF; cdr3_nt: TGTGCCAGCAGTTACCCGGCGGGGGTTGGGGAGCAGTTCTTC
v_call: TRBV6-5; j_call: TRBJ2-7; d_call: TRBD1; clone_size: -; cdr3_aa: CASTATGTGTYEQYF; cdr3_nt: TGTGCCAGCACAGCTACGGGGACAGGGACCTACGAGCAGTACTTC
v_call: TRBV6-6; j_call: TRBJ2-7; d_call: -; clone_size: -; cdr3_aa: CASSYGRVNEQYF; cdr3_nt: TGTGCCAGCAGTTACGGCAGGGTAAACGAGCAGTACTTC
v_call: TRBV2; j_call: TRBJ2-7; d_call: -; clone_size: few; cdr3_aa: CASSDVSYEQYF; cdr3_nt: TGTGCCAGCAGTGACGTATCCTACGAGCAGTACTTC
v_call: TRBV7-8; j_call: TRBJ2-1; d_call: TRBD2; clone_size: -; cdr3_aa: CASSLFGGSRTAYNEQFF; cdr3_nt: TGTGCCAGCAGCTTATTCGGGGGGTCACGCACCGCCTACAATGAGCAGTTCTTC
v_call: TRBV5-6; j_call: TRBJ2-5; d_call: -; clone_size: -; cdr3_aa: CASSLTPGAEETQYF; cdr3_nt: TGTGCCAGCAGCTTGACTCCCGGAGCCGAGGAGACCCAGTACTTC
v_call: TRBV5-6; j_call: TRBJ1-2; d_call: -; clone_size: -; cdr3_aa: CASSLAGDHRDYGYTF; cdr3_nt: TGTGCCAGCAGCTTGGCGGGGGACCATAGGGACTATGGCTACACCTTC
v_call: TRBV12-5; j_call: TRBJ2-5; d_call: -; clone_size: -; cdr3_aa: CASGLKMGPGQETQYF; cdr3_nt: TGTGCTAGTGGTTTGAAGATGGGGCCAGGACAAGAGACCCAGTACTTC
v_call: TRBV5-1; j_call: TRBJ1-2; d_call: -; clone_size: once; cdr3_aa: CASSQTGGGYGYTF; cdr3_nt: TGCGCCAGCAGCCAAACGGGGGGAGGCTATGGCTACACCTTC
v_call: TRBV5-1; j_call: TRBJ2-7; d_call: -; clone_size: -; cdr3_aa: CASSWGRLEHEQYF; cdr3_nt: TGCGCCAGCAGCTGGGGCCGGCTAGAACACGAGCAGTACTTC
v_call: TRBV7-8; j_call: TRBJ1-6; d_call: -; clone_size: -; cdr3_aa: CASSSPGAGAINSPLHF; cdr3_nt: TGTGCCAGCAGCTCCCCCGGGGCAGGGGCGATCAATTCACCCCTCCACTTT
v_call: TRBV4-2; j_call: TRBJ2-2; d_call: -; clone_size: -; cdr3_aa: CASSQDQGPGTGELFF; cdr3_nt: TGTGCCAGCAGCCAAGATCAGGGGCCCGGCACCGGGGAGCTGTTTTTT
v_call: TRBV25-1; j_call: TRBJ1-3; d_call: -; clone_size: -; cdr3_aa: CASSGLSSGNTIYF; cdr3_nt: TGTGCCAGCAGTGGTCTCAGCTCTGGAAACACCATATATTTT
v_call: TRBV9; j_call: TRBJ2-3; d_call: TRBD2; clone_size: -; cdr3_aa: CASSPTSGRAGFTQYF; cdr3_nt: TGTGCCAGCAGCCCGACTAGCGGGAGGGCCGGGTTTACGCAGTATTTT
v_call: TRBV28; j_call: TRBJ1-1; d_call: -; clone_size: -; cdr3_aa: CASSIAPVYTEAFF; cdr3_nt: TGTGCCAGCAGTATCGCCCCGGTGTACACTGAAGCTTTCTTT
v_call: TRBV9; j_call: TRBJ2-7; d_call: TRBD2; clone_size: -; cdr3_aa: CASSVAGTSGGYEQYF; cdr3_nt: TGTGCCAGCAGCGTAGCCGGGACTAGCGGGGGGTACGAGCAGTACTTC
v_call: TRBV10-3; j_call: TRBJ2-1; d_call: TRBD2; clone_size: -; cdr3_aa: CAIRSSGTSGRVSYNEQFF; cdr3_nt: TGTGCCATCAGGAGCTCCGGGACTAGCGGGAGGGTTTCCTACAATGAGCAGTTCTTC
v_call: TRBV11-3; j_call: TRBJ2-1; d_call: -; clone_size: -; cdr3_aa: CASSLGRSSYNEQFF; cdr3_nt: TGTGCCAGCAGCTTAGGAAGGAGCTCCTACAATGAGCAGTTCTTC
v_call: TRBV28; j_call: TRBJ1-1; d_call: -; clone_size: -; cdr3_aa: CASSFSLNTEAFF; cdr3_nt: TGTGCCAGCAGTTTCTCCTTGAACACTGAAGCTTTCTTT
v_call: TRBV18; j_call: TRBJ2-3; d_call: TRBD1; clone_size: -; cdr3_aa: CASSFTGVEDTQYF; cdr3_nt: TGTGCCAGCTCATTCACAGGGGTAGAAGATACGCAGTATTTT
v_call: TRBV29-1; j_call: TRBJ2-2; d_call: -; clone_size: -; cdr3_aa: CSVGPVAGELFF; cdr3_nt: TGCAGCGTGGGCCCAGTGGCCGGGGAGCTGTTTTTT